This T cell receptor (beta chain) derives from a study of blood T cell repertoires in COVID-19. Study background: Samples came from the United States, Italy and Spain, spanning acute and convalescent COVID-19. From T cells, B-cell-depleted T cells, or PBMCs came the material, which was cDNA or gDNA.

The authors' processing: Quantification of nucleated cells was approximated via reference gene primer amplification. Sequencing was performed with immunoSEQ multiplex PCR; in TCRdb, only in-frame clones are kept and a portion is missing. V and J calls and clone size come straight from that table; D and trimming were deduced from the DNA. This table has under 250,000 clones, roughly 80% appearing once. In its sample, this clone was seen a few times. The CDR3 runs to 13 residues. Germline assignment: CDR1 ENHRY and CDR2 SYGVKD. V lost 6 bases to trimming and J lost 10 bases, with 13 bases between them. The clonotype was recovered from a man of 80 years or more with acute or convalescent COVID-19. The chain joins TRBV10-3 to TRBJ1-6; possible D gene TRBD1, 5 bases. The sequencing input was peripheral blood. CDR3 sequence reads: CAIRGQGGSPLHF. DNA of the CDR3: TGTGCCATCAGGGGTCAGGGAGGGTCACCCCTCCACTTT.